One sample yielded the 5 T cell receptor beta chains listed below, sequenced in a study of metastatic and nonmetastatic thyroid tumors. Through MiXCR, TCRdb re-clonotyped the PCR reads. The sample carries roughly 34,000 clones, roughly 20% recorded once. Thyroid surgery was preceded by no treatment in any patient. Sequencing was carried out using tumor tissue. The origin of the receptors is a male donor with papillary thyroid cancer or a benign thyroid nodule (not recorded which). Some clones in this sample may be carry-over from other donors' samples.

At least ten counts were recorded for this clone. This chain joins TRBV3-1 and TRBJ2-2; weak D call: TRBD1 (5 bases). Germline CDR1 and CDR2: LGHDT and YNNKEL (reference sequence). This CDR3 spans 14 amino acids. V was cut by 6 bases and J by 1 base, with 9 bases left in between. The CDR3 sequence: CASRSTGNTGELFF. CDR3 DNA sequence: TGTGCCAGCAGGTCAACAGGGAACACCGGGGAGCTGTTTTTT.

To note about this clone: Germline is not matched at one junction end, which may reflect a read error. This rearrangement joins TRBV5-1 to TRBJ2-3; 10 nucleotides match TRBD2. Germline V lookup: CDR1 SGHRS, CDR2 YFSETQ. The CDR3 is 18 residues long. CDR3 nucleotide sequence: TGCGCCAGCAGCTCCTCCGGGACTAGCGTGAGTATCGCAGATACACAGTATTTT. The encoded protein is CASSSSGTSVSIADTQYF.

This clone was seen only a few times. The chain joins TRBV7-8 to TRBJ1-2; 7 bases fit TRBD1. V was pared by 4 bases and J by 0 bases, with 5 bases of the junction left unmatched. The CDR3 covers 15 residues. Germline V gene sequence: CDR1 SGHVS, CDR2 FQNEAQ. The CDR3 loop reads CASSYTGTANYGYTF. In DNA form, the CDR3 reads TGTGCCAGCAGCTATACCGGGACAGCTAACTATGGCTACACCTTC.

Relative to its sample, this clone is medium-sized (0.01 to 0.1%). The rearrangement joins TRBV20-1 to TRBJ2-3; no reliable D call. Per germline, CDR1 DFQATT and CDR2 SNEGSKA (reference sequence). CDR3 size: 13 residues. The V gene lost 6 bases and the J gene lost 2 bases, with 12 bases spanning the gap. The CDR3 reads CSAPRFVTDTQYF. CDR3 in DNA: TGCAGTGCCCCTAGGTTTGTCACAGATACGCAGTATTTT.

In its sample, this clone was seen many times. The chain links TRBV5-1 to TRBJ2-1; possible D gene TRBD2, 6 bases. The V end lost 2 bases, the J end lost 2 bases, and 14 bases lay between the germline ends. This CDR3 comprises 16 residues. From germline, CDR1 is SGHRS and CDR2 YFSETQ. The CDR3 DNA reads as TGCGCCAGCAGCTTCGGAGGGAGTAAGACCTACAATGAGCAGTTCTTC. It yields the protein CASSFGGSKTYNEQFF.